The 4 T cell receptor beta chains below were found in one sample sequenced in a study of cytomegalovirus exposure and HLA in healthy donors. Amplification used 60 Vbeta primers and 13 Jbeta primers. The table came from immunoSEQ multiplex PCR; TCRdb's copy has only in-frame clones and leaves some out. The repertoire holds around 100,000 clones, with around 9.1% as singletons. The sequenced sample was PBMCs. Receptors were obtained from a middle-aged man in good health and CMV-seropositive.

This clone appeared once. The CDR3 DNA is TGTGCCACCAGCCCCACCCCAGGGTTGGCAGATACGCAGTATTTT. This gives the protein CATSPTPGLADTQYF. The V call is TRBV15, the J call TRBJ2-3; D is perhaps TRBD1 (5 bases). Germline V CDR1 and CDR2: LNHNV, YYDKDF (reference sequence). Trimming removed 5 bases at V and 4 bases at J, with 16 bases between. The CDR3 is 15 amino acids.

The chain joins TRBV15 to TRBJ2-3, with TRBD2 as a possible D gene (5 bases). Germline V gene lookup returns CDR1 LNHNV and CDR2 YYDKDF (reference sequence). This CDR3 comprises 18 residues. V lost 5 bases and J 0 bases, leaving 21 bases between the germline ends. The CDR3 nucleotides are TGTGCCACCAGCTTCCTTTACCACGGAGGACCTAGCACAGATACGCAGTATTTT. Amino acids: CATSFLYHGGPSTDTQYF.

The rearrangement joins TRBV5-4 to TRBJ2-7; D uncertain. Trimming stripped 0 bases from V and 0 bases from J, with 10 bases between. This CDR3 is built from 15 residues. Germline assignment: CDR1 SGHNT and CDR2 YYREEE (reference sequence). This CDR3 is CASSLEGTGSYEQYF. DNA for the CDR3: TGTGCCAGCAGCTTGGAAGGAACGGGCTCCTACGAGCAGTACTTC.

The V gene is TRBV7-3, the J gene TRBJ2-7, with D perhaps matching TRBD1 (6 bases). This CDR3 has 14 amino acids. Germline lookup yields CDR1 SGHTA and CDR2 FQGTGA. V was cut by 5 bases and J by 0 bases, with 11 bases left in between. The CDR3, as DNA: TGTGCCAGCAGCCAAAGGGGGAGCTCCTACGAGCAGTACTTC. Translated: CASSQRGSSYEQYF. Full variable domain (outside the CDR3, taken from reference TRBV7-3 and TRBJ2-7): GAGVSQTPSNKVTEKGKYVELRCDPISGHTALYWYRQSLGQGPEFLIYFQGTGAADDSGLPNDRFFAVRPEGSVSTLKIQRTERGDSAVYLCASSQRGSSYEQYFGPGTRLTVT.